This paragraph covers one T cell receptor (beta chain) sequence. Its antigen is unknown. No much larger clone exists at a distance of one base, and base qualities are not known. The intended sense of this specimen's treatment or condition label: allogeneic hematopoietic cell transplantation with graft depleted of TCRalphabeta T cells and CD19 B cells. TCRalphabeta/CD19-depleted allogeneic hematopoietic cell grafts were given to the transplant recipients, all of whom were children. This record comes from a study of T-cell reconstitution after alpha-beta-depleted transplantation in children (dated by TCRdb to about 2016). Some background on the complete study: Using TCR repertoire profiling, the study followed T-cell immune reconstitution in a quantitative way in children after TCRalphabeta/CD19-depleted allogeneic hematopoietic cell transplantation.

The paper as a whole reports these results and caveats: Over the following months the frequencies of hyperexpanded clones went down, and after one year T-cell counts and TCRbeta diversity were mostly credited to newly produced T cells. In some patients, the high TCRbeta diversity seen at day 60 was put down to recipient T cells and intrathymic progenitors that had survived conditioning. Apparently early alphabetaT-cell count recovery about two months after transplant reportedly relied on only several hundred rapidly expanded clones derived from non-depleted graft cells.

Preparation of the library involved PCR. For sequencing, an Illumina HiSeq 2500 was employed. To normalize quantification of the TCRbeta repertoire, the TCR libraries were built with molecular barcoding that relied on unique molecular identifiers. Starting from the raw public reads, TCRdb applied fastp trimming at Q25, assembled clones with MiXCR and retained in-frame beta chains. Each CDR3 protein gets just one entry, which takes the most common genes and DNA from the rows behind it. The sample table lists approximately 980,000 distinct CDR3 sequences, about 31% of them with a count of one. The ten largest clones capture 28% of the sample. As encoded in the germline V gene, CDR1 is MDHEN while CDR2 is SYDVKM. The cysteine opens and the phenylalanine closes a CDR3 of 12 amino acids. The read is trimmed to its CDR3 DNA, 36 bases read in frame from base 1. V was cut back by 4 bases and J by 1 base, leaving a gap of 5 bases between them.

In this chain, TRBV28 is recombined with TRBJ2-7; confidence is insufficient to name the D gene. This material consisted of PBMCs, mostly from graft donor cells, taken 360 days after TCRalphabeta/CD19-depleted stem cell transplant. The TCR comes from a boy in the first two years of life who had a stem cell transplant for SCID, so the T cells may come from the graft donor. The nucleotide sequence reads as follows: TGTGCCAGCAGTTACAATTCCTACGAGCAGTACTTC. This codes for CASSYNSYEQYF.